One sample yielded the 32 T cell receptor beta chains listed below, sequenced in a study of blood T cell repertoires in COVID-19. Method: immunoSEQ multiplex PCR; TCRdb's copy keeps in-frame clones and lacks some. The sample consists of about 180,000 clones, roughly 84% of them appearing once. The sequencing input was peripheral blood. The receptor source for this set is a human donor in a cohort sampled during active COVID-19.

The V and J genes are TRBV12-5 and TRBJ2-2; 7 bases map to TRBD2. The germline gives CDR1 LGHNT, CDR2 FRNRAP. CDR3 length: 16 residues. V dropped 3 bases and J dropped 4; count of bases not matched to a gene: 8. The CDR3: CASGFMAGEGTGELFF. DNA of the CDR3: TGTGCTAGTGGTTTTATGGCGGGGGAGGGCACCGGGGAGCTGTTTTTT.

This clone was recorded once. The rearrangement links TRBV19 to TRBJ1-5; D gene uncertain. The V end lost 3 bases, the J end lost 0 bases, and 6 bases lay between the germline ends. The CDR3 sequence is 14 residues long. Germline-derived CDR1 and CDR2 are LNHDA and SQIVND (reference sequence). DNA for the CDR3: TGTGCCAGTAGTATGGCAGTTAGCAATCAGCCCCAGCATTTT. It translates to CASSMAVSNQPQHF. The full variable domain, its missing parts supplied by reference TRBV19 and TRBJ1-5, is DGGITQSPKYLFRKEGQNVTLSCEQNLNHDAMYWYRQDPGQGLRLIYYSQIVNDFQKGDIAEGYSVSREKKESFPLTVTSAQKNPTAFYLCASSMAVSNQPQHFGDGTRLSIL.

The gene calls are TRBV18 and TRBJ1-4, with D possibly TRBD1 on 6 matching bases. Per germline, CDR1 KGHSH and CDR2 LQKENI. The CDR3 is 14 amino acids. V lost 4 bases and J 8 bases, leaving 14 bases between the germline ends. Here the CDR3 reads CASSQGSQGEKLFF. As DNA, the CDR3 is TGTGCCAGCTCACAAGGGTCACAGGGAGAAAAACTGTTTTTT. The complete variable domain, with remaining parts taken from reference TRBV18 and TRBJ1-4, reads NAGVMQNPRHLVRRRGQEARLRCSPMKGHSHVYWYRQLPEEGLKFMVYLQKENIIDESGMPKERFSAEFPKEGPSILRIQQVVRGDSAAYFCASSQGSQGEKLFFGSGTQLSVL.

The chain links TRBV2 to TRBJ1-2, with 7 bases identical to TRBD1. CDR1 is SNHLY, CDR2 FYNNEI, per germline. There are 13 residues in the CDR3. V shed 6 bases and J 4 bases; nucleotides not matched to a gene: 5. CDR3 nucleotide sequence: TGTGCCAGCAGGGGACAGCCACTCTATGGCTACACCTTC. Translated: CASRGQPLYGYTF. The full variable domain, with the rest looked up from reference TRBV2 and TRBJ1-2, is EPEVTQTPSHQVTQMGQEVILRCVPISNHLYFYWYRQILGQKVEFLVSFYNNEISEKSEIFDDQFSVERPDGSNFTLKIRSTKLEDSAMYFCASRGQPLYGYTFGSGTRLTVV.

This chain joins TRBV9 and TRBJ2-5; 7 bases match TRBD1. J gave up 5 bases and V 2 bases, and 3 bases lay outside the gene matches. Germline V gene data show CDR1 as SGDLS and CDR2 as YYNGEE. The CDR3 length is 13 residues. The CDR3 DNA is TGTGCCAGCAGCGTGACAGGGCGGGAGACCCAGTACTTC. Protein product: CASSVTGRETQYF.

DNA of the CDR3: TGTGCCAGCAGCTTCTTTGAGACCCAGTACTTC. As protein: CASSFFETQYF. The chain has TRBV5-6 and TRBJ2-5; D unclear. The CDR3 consists of 11 residues. Germline V lookup: CDR1 SGHDT, CDR2 YYEEEE. Trimming removed 2 bases from V and 5 bases from J, with 4 bases in between.

The chain combines TRBV6-5 with TRBJ2-7; D might be TRBD1 (6 bases). The CDR3 length is 15 residues. CDR1 and CDR2 (germline): MNHEY, SVGAGI. Trimming left V 5 bases short and J 2 bases short, with 16 bases between. This CDR3 is CASSPSTNRAYEQYF. CDR3 coding DNA: TGTGCCAGCAGTCCCTCTACCAACAGGGCCTACGAGCAGTACTTC.

The V call is TRBV3-1 (or the pseudogene TRBV3-2), the J call TRBJ2-7; D is possibly TRBD1 (7 bases). Trimming pared 4 bases from V and 4 bases from J, leaving 14 bases between. The CDR3 extends over 14 amino acids. In germline, CDR1 is LGHDT, CDR2 YNNKEL (reference sequence). CDR3 sequence (DNA): TGTGCCAGCAGCCGACAGGGACTTACTTACGAGCAGTACTTC. This gives the protein CASSRQGLTYEQYF.

In this sample, this clone turned up a few times. The V gene is TRBV27, the J gene TRBJ2-1, with D perhaps TRBD2 (6 bases). The V gene's germline CDR1 is MNHEY and CDR2 SMNVEV (reference sequence). CDR3 length: 14 amino acids. V lost 3 bases and J lost 8, with 14 bases in between. CDR3 in DNA: TGTGCCAGCAGTTTGGGTCTAGCGTTGGATGAGCAGTTCTTC. Its translation is CASSLGLALDEQFF.

The chain employs TRBV4-1 and TRBJ2-3, with 9 bases that match TRBD2. J gave up 4 bases and V 6 bases, and 5 bases lay outside the gene matches. Germline V gives CDR1 MGHRA, CDR2 YSYEKL. This CDR3 is 14 amino acids long. The CDR3 DNA reads as TGCGCCAGCAGACAGCGGGGGGTGGCAGATACGCAGTATTTT. Amino acid sequence: CASRQRGVADTQYF.

This chain connects TRBV7-3 to TRBJ2-2; no firm D call. The V end was cut by 5 bases, the J end by 4 bases, with 8 bases between. This CDR3 has 13 residues. From germline, CDR1 is SGHTA and CDR2 FQGTGA. The CDR3 region is CASSTGATGELFF. The CDR3 DNA sequence: TGTGCCAGCAGCACCGGAGCCACCGGGGAGCTGTTTTTT.

V gene TRBV10-2 combines with J gene TRBJ1-2; D perhaps matches TRBD1 (6 bases). This CDR3 comprises 15 residues. V dropped 0 bases and J dropped 4 bases, with 12 bases sitting between them. The germline CDR1 and CDR2 sequences are WSHSY and SAAADI. The CDR3 spells CASSESGTLAYGYTF. The CDR3 bases are TGCGCCAGCAGTGAGTCCGGGACATTGGCCTATGGCTACACCTTC.

This chain connects TRBV5-4 to TRBJ2-7; D might be TRBD2 (5 bases). Trimming removed 0 bases from V and 2 bases from J, with 9 bases in between. The germline CDR1 and CDR2 sequences are SGHNT and YYREEE (reference sequence). CDR3 length: 14 amino acids. The CDR3 here is CASSLGGIPYEQYF. Here the CDR3 DNA reads TGTGCCAGCAGCTTGGGAGGGATACCCTACGAGCAGTACTTC.

CDR3 in amino acids: CASSLPRSGLAGYEQYF. CDR3 in DNA: TGTGCCAGCAGCTTACCTCGCTCTGGACTAGCAGGTTACGAGCAGTACTTC. The chain combines TRBV7-3 with TRBJ2-7; 8 nucleotides line up with TRBD2. V lost 2 bases to trimming and J lost 4 bases; unmatched junction nucleotides: 13. CDR1 is SGHTA and CDR2 is FQGTGA in the germline V gene. The CDR3 length is 17 residues.

The chain uses TRBV15 and TRBJ2-6, with D possibly TRBD1 on 6 matching bases. CDR3 size: 18 residues. CDR1 is LNHNV, CDR2 YYDKDF, per germline (reference sequence). The V end was cut by 0 bases, the J end by 1 base, with 13 bases between. CDR3 in DNA: TGTGCCACCAGCAGAGATGCAGGGACAAGTTCTGGGGCCAACGTCCTGACTTTC. Protein sequence: CATSRDAGTSSGANVLTF.

As to this clone: In the same sample, other DNA sequences code for this CDR3. The J gene is TRBJ2-7, the V gene TRBV29-1; no definite D call. Germline CDR1 reads SQVTM; CDR2 reads ANQGSEA. The length of the CDR3 is 12 residues. Deletions cut 0 bases from V and 3 bases from J, with 6 bases between. CDR3 coding DNA: TGCAGCGTTGAAGATCGCGACTACGAGCAGTACTTC. This translates into CSVEDRDYEQYF.

The V and J genes are TRBV12-3 or TRBV12-4 and TRBJ1-1, with D uncertain. This CDR3 has 13 residues. The V and J ends lost 3 bases and 1 base respectively, with 6 bases between them. The CDR3 nucleotides read TGTGCCAGCAGTTTCTCAGGGAACACTGAAGCTTTCTTT. Residues: CASSFSGNTEAFF.

This chain joins TRBV15 and TRBJ2-7; 7 bases line up with TRBD1. The CDR3 loop spans 14 amino acids. In germline, CDR1 is LNHNV, CDR2 YYDKDF (reference sequence). V lost 3 bases and J lost 2; bases outside the gene matches: 4. The CDR3 is CATSSGQGAYEQYF. CDR3 DNA: TGTGCCACCAGCAGTGGGCAGGGGGCCTACGAGCAGTACTTC.

Only a few counts were recorded for this clone. This sequence joins TRBV6-5 and TRBJ2-2; 8 positions match TRBD1. V trimming: 7 bases; J trimming: 2 bases; junction bases outside the gene matches: 3. The CDR3 runs 14 residues. CDR1 MNHEY and CDR2 SVGAGI come from the germline V gene. The CDR3 region is CASTGQGNTGELFF. As DNA, the CDR3 is TGTGCCAGCACCGGACAGGGCAACACCGGGGAGCTGTTTTTT.

The chain joins TRBV4-3 to TRBJ2-3; 8 nucleotides match TRBD2. CDR3 length: 16 amino acids. CDR1 and CDR2 (germline): LGHNA, YSLEER. V gave up 3 bases and J gave up 1 base; unmatched junction bases: 6. CDR3 loop: CASSQARGGGTDTQYF. The CDR3, as DNA: TGCGCCAGCAGCCAGGCTCGGGGGGGCGGCACAGATACGCAGTATTTT.

Details on this clone: This sample also contains other DNA sequences that code for the same CDR3. The gene calls are TRBV18 and TRBJ1-5; TRBD1 might be the D (6 bases). The V end lost 2 bases, the J end lost 1 base, and 12 bases lay between the germline ends. There are 16 residues in the CDR3. Per the germline V gene, CDR1 is KGHSH and CDR2 is LQKENI. The CDR3 spells CASSPEGRGSNQPQHF. CDR3 DNA sequence: TGTGCCAGCTCACCAGAGGGCAGGGGAAGCAATCAGCCCCAGCATTTT.

The gene calls are TRBV14 and TRBJ1-2, with D perhaps TRBD1 (5 bases). Trimming shortened V by 2 bases and J by 8 bases, and 15 bases separated the two germline ends. The CDR3 sequence is 14 residues long. Germline V gene data show CDR1 as SGHDN and CDR2 as FVKESK. CDR3 DNA: TGTGCCAGCAGCCAACGGCGGTGGGGGGAAGGCTACACCTTC. This encodes CASSQRRWGEGYTF.

The rearrangement links TRBV19 to TRBJ1-5, with TRBD1 matching 9 bases. The CDR3 is 16 amino acids. J was trimmed by 4 bases and V by 4 bases; bases with no gene match: 8. From germline, CDR1 is LNHDA and CDR2 SQIVND (reference sequence). The chain's CDR3 is CASSTLQGARNQPQHF. Written as DNA, the CDR3 is TGTGCCAGTAGTACCCTACAGGGGGCAAGGAATCAGCCCCAGCATTTT.

The CDR3 DNA sequence: TGTGCCAGCAGCAGGGAAACAAACGAGCAGTACTTC. Protein sequence: CASSRETNEQYF. The V call is TRBV2, the J call TRBJ2-7; D is possibly TRBD1 (5 bases). The CDR3 contains 12 residues. The germline V gene has CDR1 SNHLY and CDR2 FYNNEI. V lost 6 bases, J lost 5 bases, and 11 bases lay in between.

The V and J genes are TRBV14 and TRBJ2-3, with 7 bases aligning to TRBD1. J was trimmed by 5 bases and V by 6 bases; bases with no gene match: 8. Germline CDR1 and CDR2: SGHDN and FVKESK. The CDR3 is 14 residues long. The CDR3 here is CASRQGLAGDTQYF. The CDR3 nucleotides read TGTGCCAGCAGACAGGGGTTGGCTGGAGATACGCAGTATTTT.

This chain links TRBV4-1 with TRBJ2-2, with D hard to call. Germline assignment: CDR1 MGHRA and CDR2 YSYEKL. The CDR3 is made up of 14 amino acids. V was cut by 1 base and J by 3 bases, with 6 bases left in between. For the CDR3, the DNA is TGCGCCAGCAGCCAAGGGGCAGACACCGGGGAGCTGTTTTTT. This codes for CASSQGADTGELFF.

The rearrangement joins TRBV9 to TRBJ2-2; maybe TRBD1 (6 bases). The V end lost 3 bases, the J end lost 8 bases, and 17 bases lay between the germline ends. CDR1 and CDR2 (germline): SGDLS, YYNGEE. The CDR3 spans 15 residues. CDR3 amino acids: CASSGGQGRGGELFF. The CDR3 DNA sequence: TGTGCCAGCAGCGGTGGGCAGGGGAGAGGTGGGGAGCTGTTTTTT.

The table lists this clone with a few counts. The V and J genes are TRBV7-3 and TRBJ1-3; D not certain. The CDR3 spans 13 residues. In germline, CDR1 is SGHTA, CDR2 FQGTGA. Trimming removed 8 bases at V and 4 bases at J, with 12 bases between. The CDR3: CASGTGRGNTIYF. The CDR3 DNA reads TGTGCCAGCGGAACGGGGAGAGGAAACACCATATATTTT.

The genes are TRBV7-2 and TRBJ1-2; TRBD1 matches 9 bases. In germline, CDR1 is SGHTA, CDR2 FQGNSA. The V gene end was trimmed by 8 bases and the J gene end by 1 base; junction bases not matched to a gene: 5. The CDR3 has 14 residues. The chain's CDR3 is CASDPGQGNYGYTF. As DNA, the CDR3 is TGTGCCAGCGACCCGGGACAGGGTAACTATGGCTACACCTTC.

J is TRBJ2-3 and V is TRBV3-1 (or the pseudogene TRBV3-2); 9 bases map to TRBD2. This CDR3 has 16 residues. V lost 1 base, J lost 4 bases, and 6 bases stayed unmatched. The germline V gene encodes CDR1 LGHDT and CDR2 YNNKEL (reference sequence). The CDR3 reads CASSQGWGLASDTQYF. As DNA, the CDR3 is TGTGCCAGCAGCCAAGGTTGGGGACTAGCTTCAGATACGCAGTATTTT.

The chain joins TRBV7-8 to TRBJ1-3; the D gene is possibly TRBD1 (5 bases). V was clipped by 4 bases and J by 6 bases, with 16 bases between them. The V gene's germline CDR1 is SGHVS and CDR2 FQNEAQ. There are 15 residues in the CDR3. The chain's CDR3 is CASSSLRQGENTIYF. CDR3 DNA: TGTGCCAGCAGCTCACTCCGGCAGGGCGAAAACACCATATATTTT.

The genes are TRBV4-3 and TRBJ2-4; maybe TRBD2 (5 bases). The V gene's germline CDR1 is LGHNA and CDR2 YSLEER. V lost 3 bases, J lost 0 bases, and 12 bases lay in between. The CDR3 runs 16 residues. The CDR3 bases are TGCGCCAGCAGCCAGTCCGTTGGACTAGCCAAAAACATTCAGTACTTC. Protein: CASSQSVGLAKNIQYF.